What follows are 28 T cell receptor beta chains derived from one specimen sequenced in a study of T-cell reconstitution after alpha-beta-depleted transplantation in children. Unique molecular identifiers featured in how the TCRbeta library was prepared. TCRdb fed the PCR reads into MiXCR, producing one record per CDR3 protein. The sample has over 150,000 distinct CDR3 sequences; more than 6.5% are singletons. The specimen was PBMCs from the stem cell graft donor, collected from the stem cell graft. Receptors originate from a human donor who donated a stem cell graft to a child with Wiskott-Aldrich syndrome.

This clonotype was recorded at least ten times. The chain links TRBV25-1 to TRBJ2-2, with D perhaps being TRBD1 or TRBD2 (5 bases each). The length of the CDR3 is 14 residues. V gave up 0 bases and J gave up 4 bases, with 6 bases separating them. Looked up from germline, CDR1 is MGHDK and CDR2 is SYGVNS. CDR3 protein: CASSEYGTTGELFF. In nucleotides, the CDR3 is TGTGCCAGCAGTGAATATGGGACCACCGGGGAGCTGTTTTTT. Full variable domain (missing parts from reference TRBV25-1 and TRBJ2-2): EADIYQTPRYLVIGTGKKITLECSQTMGHDKMYWYQQDPGMELHLIHYSYGVNSTEKGDLSSESTVSRIRTEHFPLTLESARPSHTSQYLCASSEYGTTGELFFGEGSRLTVL.

This clonotype was seen at least ten times. The chain has TRBV20-1 and TRBJ2-5, with TRBD2 matching over 7 bases. CDR1 is DFQATT, CDR2 SNEGSKA, per germline (reference sequence). The CDR3 is made up of 13 amino acids. J lost 1 base, V lost 3 bases, and 2 bases had no gene match. CDR3 sequence: CSASGGSQETQYF. CDR3 DNA: TGCAGTGCTAGCGGGGGGAGCCAAGAGACCCAGTACTTC.

J is TRBJ1-6 and V is TRBV9, with TRBD1 as a possible D gene (6 bases). Per germline, CDR1 SGDLS and CDR2 YYNGEE. Trimming cost V 0 bases and J 7 bases, with 11 bases left between them. The CDR3 runs 15 residues. CDR3 sequence (DNA): TGTGCCAGCAGCGTAGCAGGGGACGGGAATTCACCCCTCCACTTT. Translation: CASSVAGDGNSPLHF.

This clonotype occurred many times. The rearrangement joins TRBV5-1 to TRBJ1-1; D may be TRBD1 (5 bases). The V gene lost 4 bases and the J gene lost 4 bases, with 14 bases spanning the gap. CDR1 SGHRS and CDR2 YFSETQ come from the germline V gene. This CDR3 is built from 14 residues. For the CDR3, the DNA is TGCGCCAGCAGCGGGGGTGACAGCGGCACTGAAGCTTTCTTT. This sequence encodes CASSGGDSGTEAFF.

The J gene is TRBJ2-1, the V gene TRBV24-1; D is undetermined. This CDR3 is built from 13 residues. Per germline, CDR1 KGHDR and CDR2 SFDVKD. Trimming removed 4 bases at V and 9 bases at J, with 12 bases between. The CDR3: CATSDPWGGEQFF. The CDR3 nucleotides read TGTGCCACCAGTGACCCTTGGGGTGGTGAGCAGTTCTTC.

V and J are TRBV12-3 or TRBV12-4 and TRBJ2-1, with 10 bases matching TRBD2. This CDR3 is 17 amino acids long. V lost 6 bases to trimming and J lost 1 base; unmatched junction nucleotides: 9. The CDR3 coding sequence is TGTGCCAGCAGAAGAGCGGGGGGGCTAGGGTCCTACAATGAGCAGTTCTTC. Translated, it gives CASRRAGGLGSYNEQFF.

The sample holds a few counts of this clonotype. The chain is built from TRBV20-1 and TRBJ2-7; D call uncertain. Trimming took 0 bases from V and 6 from J, leaving 12 bases between them. The CDR3 is 13 residues long. CDR1 and CDR2 (germline): DFQATT, SNEGSKA (reference sequence). CDR3 DNA: TGCAGTGCTAGAGATCTGAGAGGTTTCGAGCAGTACTTC. Its protein product is CSARDLRGFEQYF.

This clonotype was found many times. This sequence joins TRBV24-1 and TRBJ2-2; a weak D match, TRBD1 (6 bases). Trimming took 7 bases from V and 6 from J, leaving 20 bases between them. The germline gives CDR1 KGHDR, CDR2 SFDVKD. The CDR3 length is 16 residues. CDR3 region: CATRDPTRGRPGELFF. CDR3 nucleotide sequence: TGTGCCACCAGGGATCCCACCAGGGGACGCCCCGGGGAGCTGTTTTTT.

In this sample, this clonotype turned up a few times. The genes are TRBV7-9 and TRBJ1-6; TRBD1 matches at 7 bases. Germline CDR1 is SEHNR and CDR2 is FQNEAQ (reference sequence). The CDR3 spans 14 residues. V shed 1 base, J shed 7 bases, and the junction held 1 base outside the gene matches. CDR3 in DNA: TGTGCCAGCAGCTTAGTACAGGGGAATTCACCCCTCCACTTT. Translated: CASSLVQGNSPLHF.

This clonotype was detected a few times. The chain has TRBV15 and TRBJ2-3; D uncertain. The germline gives CDR1 LNHNV, CDR2 YYDKDF (reference sequence). There are 12 residues in the CDR3. V lost 5 bases to trimming and J lost 2 bases, with 5 bases between them. CDR3 DNA: TGTGCCACCAGCCGATCCACAGATACGCAGTATTTT. It translates to CATSRSTDTQYF.

The sample holds many counts of this clonotype. The CDR3 nucleotides read TGCAGTGCTAGAGATCTAATTTATTTCGAGACCCAGTACTTC. Translation: CSARDLIYFETQYF. V gene TRBV20-1 combines with J gene TRBJ2-5, with D unclear. Looked up from germline, CDR1 is DFQATT and CDR2 is SNEGSKA (reference sequence). V was shortened by 0 bases and J by 5 bases, with 13 bases between the two germline ends. The length of the CDR3 is 14 residues.

The chain combines TRBV5-1 with TRBJ2-3, with a tentative D call TRBD2 (6 bases). Germline V gives CDR1 SGHRS, CDR2 YFSETQ. The CDR3 loop spans 15 amino acids. Trimming took 4 bases from V and 0 from J, leaving 12 bases between them. CDR3 DNA sequence: TGCGCCAGCAGCCCCTCCCGGGGGAGCACAGATACGCAGTATTTT. Amino acid sequence: CASSPSRGSTDTQYF. Filled out from reference TRBV5-1 and TRBJ2-3, the complete variable domain reads KAGVTQTPRYLIKTRGQQVTLSCSPISGHRSVSWYQQTPGQGLQFLFEYFSETQRNKGNFPGRFSGRQFSNSRSEMNVSTLELGDSALYLCASSPSRGSTDTQYFGPGTRLTVL.

The V call is TRBV2, the J call TRBJ2-1, with 9 bases matching TRBD1. Germline CDR1 is SNHLY and CDR2 is FYNNEI. The CDR3 consists of 15 residues. The ends lost 7 bases at V and 3 bases at J; junction bases unmatched: 7. In DNA form, the CDR3 reads TGTGCCAGCAAGACACAGGGGGCTGACTACAATGAGCAGTTCTTC. Amino acids: CASKTQGADYNEQFF.

This clonotype was picked up many times. This rearrangement joins TRBV6-5 to TRBJ1-4; unclear D gene. Per the germline V gene, CDR1 is MNHEY and CDR2 is SVGAGI. With 2 bases removed from V and 8 bases from J, the gap between germline ends came to 12 bases. The CDR3 runs to 14 residues. CDR3 nucleotides: TGTGCCAGCAGTTACGATGGTGCGAAAGAAAAACTGTTTTTT. Its protein is CASSYDGAKEKLFF.

The table lists this clonotype with many counts. The chain links TRBV20-1 to TRBJ2-2, with a possible D match to TRBD2 (5 bases). The germline gives CDR1 DFQATT, CDR2 SNEGSKA (reference sequence). Trimming left V 0 bases short and J 5 bases short, with 13 bases between. This CDR3 has 15 residues. CDR3 DNA: TGCAGTGCTAGAGATTCCGACACGGGGACCGGGGAGCTGTTTTTT. Encoded protein: CSARDSDTGTGELFF.

The CDR3 DNA is TGTGCCAGCAGTGGGACAGCTCCTTACAATGAGCAGTTCTTC. Encoded protein: CASSGTAPYNEQFF. The chain carries TRBV2 and TRBJ2-1, with D tentatively TRBD1 (6 bases). V dropped 4 bases and J dropped 4 bases, with 11 bases sitting between them. This CDR3 has 14 amino acids. Germline V gene lookup returns CDR1 SNHLY and CDR2 FYNNEI.

The table lists this clonotype with many counts. The V and J genes are TRBV29-1 and TRBJ2-1; 7 nucleotides align to TRBD1. V was pared by 6 bases and J by 4 bases, with 3 bases of the junction left unmatched. The CDR3 consists of 12 residues. CDR1 and CDR2 from the germline V gene are SQVTM and ANQGSEA. CDR3 in amino acids: CSVRDSYNEQFF. CDR3 nucleotides: TGCAGCGTGAGGGACAGTTACAATGAGCAGTTCTTC.

This clonotype was counted many times. The chain links TRBV14 to TRBJ2-3; D is uncertain. CDR1 and CDR2 (germline): SGHDN, FVKESK. This CDR3 is 12 amino acids long. Trimming removed 3 bases at V and 3 bases at J, with 4 bases between. CDR3 coding DNA: TGTGCCAGCAGCCAGGAAACAGATACGCAGTATTTT. Translation gives CASSQETDTQYF. Drawing the rest from reference TRBV14 and TRBJ2-3, the complete variable domain is EAGVTQFPSHSVIEKGQTVTLRCDPISGHDNLYWYRRVMGKEIKFLLHFVKESKQDESGMPNNRFLAERTGGTYSTLKVQPAELEDSGVYFCASSQETDTQYFGPGTRLTVL.

This clonotype was seen many times. The chain links TRBV20-1 to TRBJ2-7; D might be TRBD1 (5 bases). V gave up 6 bases and J gave up 4 bases, with 13 bases separating them. The germline V gene has CDR1 DFQATT and CDR2 SNEGSKA (reference sequence). This CDR3 region has 12 residues. The CDR3: CSAQGSAYEQYF. The CDR3 DNA follows: TGCAGTGCGCAGGGTTCCGCGTACGAGCAGTACTTC.

This clonotype was seen repeatedly, ten times or more. The CDR3 protein is CASSLGGEGREQYF. DNA for the CDR3: TGTGCCAGCAGCCTCGGGGGAGAGGGGAGAGAGCAGTATTTT. This chain links TRBV28 with TRBJ2-3; D is possibly TRBD2 (6 bases). CDR1 is MDHEN and CDR2 is SYDVKM in the germline V gene. CDR3 length: 14 amino acids. V was trimmed by 6 bases and J by 11 bases, leaving 21 bases between them.

This clonotype was counted many times. At one end the junction does not follow the germline gene, possibly because of a read error. This rearrangement joins TRBV6-2 or TRBV6-3 to TRBJ1-1; D not resolved. CDR3 length: 13 amino acids. Germline assignment: CDR1 MNHEY and CDR2 SVGEGT. The CDR3 reads CASSYRENTGAFF. Written as DNA, the CDR3 is TGTGCCAGCAGTTACCGGGAGAACACTGGAGCTTTCTTT.

This clonotype was counted ten times or more. The CDR3 DNA sequence: TGCAGTGCCCCCGGGCCGGGAGGAGGGGAGCTGTTTTTT. Translated: CSAPGPGGGELFF. The chain employs TRBV20-1 and TRBJ2-2; 7 bases fit TRBD2. Germline lookup yields CDR1 DFQATT and CDR2 SNEGSKA (reference sequence). This CDR3 has 13 residues. J gave up 8 bases and V 6 bases, and 9 bases lay outside the gene matches.

This clonotype was detected only a few times. The chain has TRBV6-2 or TRBV6-3 and TRBJ1-2; D uncertain. V was cut by 7 bases and J by 2 bases, with 14 bases left in between. The CDR3 is made up of 14 amino acids. The germline gives CDR1 MNHEY, CDR2 SVGEGT. DNA for the CDR3: TGTGCCAGCACAACCCTTCTCCGAAACTATGGCTACACCTTC. Its protein is CASTTLLRNYGYTF.

This clonotype was counted ten times or more. This chain uses TRBV7-7 with TRBJ2-1; no clear D gene. Trimming took 5 bases from V and 5 from J, leaving 10 bases between them. Germline CDR1 SSHAT, CDR2 FNYEAQ (reference sequence). The CDR3 length is 13 residues. CDR3: CASSVGLNNEQFF. Here the CDR3 DNA reads TGTGCCAGCAGCGTCGGCTTGAACAATGAGCAGTTCTTC.

At least ten counts were recorded for this clonotype. This chain connects TRBV20-1 to TRBJ1-2; D gene unclear. The germline gives CDR1 DFQATT, CDR2 SNEGSKA (reference sequence). This CDR3 is built from 14 residues. Between the trimmed V and J ends, which lost 0 bases and 3 bases, there was a span of 11 bases. The CDR3 protein is CSARDLKGYYGYTF. CDR3 coding DNA: TGCAGTGCTAGAGATTTAAAAGGGTACTATGGCTACACCTTC.

This clonotype was seen many times. V gene TRBV2 combines with J gene TRBJ2-7, with unresolved D. The CDR3 totals 13 residues. Between the trimmed V and J ends, which lost 4 bases and 3 bases, there was a span of 10 bases. The germline V gene has CDR1 SNHLY and CDR2 FYNNEI. CDR3 coding DNA: TGTGCCAGCAGTGTTGAAGCTATCTACGAGCAGTACTTC. This encodes CASSVEAIYEQYF.

This clonotype was picked up many times. V gene TRBV5-1 combines with J gene TRBJ1-2; TRBD1 might be the D (5 bases). Trimming took 0 bases from V and 0 from J, leaving 15 bases between them. CDR1 is SGHRS and CDR2 is YFSETQ in the germline V gene. The CDR3 is 17 amino acids. In DNA form, the CDR3 reads TGCGCCAGCAGCTTGGGGAAGGGGTTATTCACTAACTATGGCTACACCTTC. The encoded protein is CASSLGKGLFTNYGYTF.

This clonotype was counted a few times. V and J are TRBV5-1 and TRBJ1-1; D is perhaps TRBD1 (5 bases). Germline CDR1 is SGHRS and CDR2 is YFSETQ. The V and J ends lost 0 bases and 1 base respectively, with 10 bases between them. This CDR3 has 15 residues. The CDR3 loop is CASSLDGAPNTEAFF. The CDR3 coding sequence is TGCGCCAGCAGCTTGGATGGGGCCCCGAACACTGAAGCTTTCTTT.